The 5 T cell receptor beta chains reported below all come from one sample, sequenced in a study of molecular identifiers for immune sequencing clone quantification. TCRdb processed the PCR reads anew with MiXCR; each CDR3 protein has one entry. The sample includes approximately 550,000 distinct CDR3 sequences, 25% of them seen just once. Sequenced input: naive CD8+ T cells from blood, with Jurkat cell RNA spiked in. Subset indicated: FACS-sorted CD8+CD4-CCR7+CD45RA+ naive T cells. The receptors originated from a human donor in good health. Some libraries in this study had Jurkat cell RNA spiked in.

Turning to this clonotype: The junction and the germline gene differ at one end; a read error may be behind it. CDR3 in amino acids: CVSSLATDNVYGYTF. As DNA, the CDR3 is TGTGTCAGCAGCTTAGCTACCGATAACGTCTATGGCTACACCTTC. The J gene is TRBJ1-2, the V gene TRBV7-2; no definite D call. CDR3 length: 15 amino acids. CDR1 is SGHTA, CDR2 FQGNSA, per germline.

Turning to this clonotype: One junction end disagrees with the germline gene, perhaps due to a read error. The genes are TRBV10-2 and TRBJ2-3, with 11 bases identical to TRBD2. Germline V CDR1 and CDR2: WSHSY, SAAADI. The CDR3 spans 14 residues. The CDR3 nucleotides are TGCGCCAGCAGGGGACTAGCGGACACAGATTCGCAGTATTTC. Amino acid sequence: CASRGLADTDSQYF.

This clonotype came up once. A much larger clone differs from this one at a single base, so this may be a read error. V gene TRBV5-1 combines with J gene TRBJ2-7, with D perhaps matching TRBD2 (7 bases). Germline-derived CDR1 and CDR2 are SGHRS and YFSETQ. CDR3 size: 15 residues. The ends were cut back, 3 bases at V and 4 bases at J, with 17 bases in the middle. The CDR3 sequence: CASSSTSGGPYEQYF. The CDR3 DNA sequence: TGCGCCAGCAGCTCCACGTCCGGGGGGCCATACGAGCAGTACTTC.

Comment on this clonotype: A junction boundary mismatches the germline segment, possibly from a read error. V and J are TRBV9 and TRBJ2-5; D perhaps matches TRBD2 (6 bases). The CDR3 is 15 amino acids. From germline, CDR1 is SGDLS and CDR2 YYNGEE. The CDR3 DNA follows: TGTGCCAGCAGCGTGTCCTACGGGAGCCAAGAGACCCGGTACTTC. This gives the protein CASSVSYGSQETRYF.

Comment on this clonotype: This may be a read error: a much more frequent sequence differs by one nucleotide. V usage is TRBV28 and J usage is TRBJ2-3; D is perhaps TRBD1 or TRBD2 (5 bases each). The germline V gene encodes CDR1 MDHEN and CDR2 SYDVKM. CDR3 length: 11 amino acids. As DNA, the CDR3 is TGTGCCGCGATAAGGGGAGATATGCAGTATTTT. Its protein product is CAAIRGDMQYF.